The rows below give T cell receptor beta chains drawn from one sample of a study of blood T cell repertoires in COVID-19. Some clones are missing from TCRdb's copy, which holds only in-frame ones; the method was immunoSEQ multiplex PCR. The repertoire holds just under 45,000 clones, approximately 79% seen once, with roughly 42% in the top ten. The specimen sequenced was peripheral blood. The source is a human donor in a cohort sampled during active COVID-19. Both conserved end residues are part of each CDR3. D genes are given only for firm matches. Some rows have no size entry. The others give once, few or many, or a class for an expanded clone.

D,J,size,V,CDR3,DNA
TRBD1,TRBJ2-7,.,TRBV7-2,CASSRDRAYEQYF,TGTGCCAGCAGCAGGGACAGGGCCTACGAGCAGTACTTC
.,TRBJ1-2,.,TRBV5-1,CASRGEDYGYTF,TGCGCCAGCCGGGGAGAGGACTATGGCTACACCTTC
.,TRBJ2-2,few,TRBV7-9,CASSLLRTGELFF,TGTGCCAGCAGCTTACTGCGTACCGGGGAGCTGTTTTTT
.,TRBJ2-4,.,TRBV5-1,CASSRGTSENIQYF,TGCGCCAGCAGTCGGGGGACGTCCGAAAACATTCAGTACTTC
TRBD1,TRBJ2-5,.,TRBV27,CASSPGQRSGRTQYF,TGTGCCAGCAGTCCGGGACAGCGATCGGGACGGACCCAGTACTTC
TRBD2,TRBJ2-5,.,TRBV5-1,CASSPRGGLQTQYF,TGCGCCAGCAGCCCGCGGGGGGGCCTGCAGACCCAGTACTTC
TRBD1,TRBJ1-2,.,TRBV29-1,CSVGTGMRSYGYTF,TGCAGCGTCGGGACAGGCATGAGGAGCTATGGCTACACCTTC
TRBD2,TRBJ2-3,.,TRBV5-4,CATGGGRSTDTQYF,TGTGCCACCGGGGGGGGCCGAAGCACAGATACGCAGTATTTT
.,TRBJ1-3,few,TRBV6-5,CASRGGLTSGNTIYF,TGTGCCAGCAGGGGGGGACTGACCTCTGGAAACACCATATATTTT
.,TRBJ1-6,.,TRBV6-5,CASSYSPDSDSPLHF,TGTGCCAGCAGTTACTCCCCGGACAGCGATTCACCCCTCCACTTT
.,TRBJ2-1,once,TRBV7-2,CASSLQGGGSYNEQFF,TGTGCCAGCAGCTTACAGGGAGGGGGCTCCTACAATGAGCAGTTCTTC
.,TRBJ2-1,.,TRBV15,CATSRARDSYNEQFF,TGTGCCACCAGCAGGGCTAGAGACTCCTACAATGAGCAGTTCTTC
.,TRBJ1-1,.,TRBV29-1,CSVETRVQNTEAFF,TGCAGCGTTGAAACCAGGGTACAGAACACTGAAGCTTTCTTT
TRBD2,TRBJ2-2,.,TRBV29-1,CSVASGDGELFF,TGCAGCGTTGCTAGCGGGGACGGGGAGCTGTTTTTT
TRBD2,TRBJ2-3,.,TRBV5-8,CASLTLGRDAGVYTQYF,TGTGCCAGCCTGACCCTGGGGAGGGACGCCGGGGTATATACGCAGTATTTT
.,TRBJ2-1,once,TRBV6-4,CASSDSSLGGGPYNEQFF,TGTGCCAGCAGTGACTCGAGTCTTGGGGGGGGGCCCTACAATGAGCAGTTCTTC
.,TRBJ1-3,few,TRBV3-1/TRBV3-2,CASSQSLYSGNTIYF,TGTGCCAGCAGCCAATCTCTATACTCTGGAAACACCATATATTTT
TRBD1,TRBJ2-3,.,TRBV11-1,CASSSGGPSDTQYF,TGTGCCAGCAGCTCAGGGGGCCCTTCAGATACGCAGTATTTT
TRBD1,TRBJ1-1,.,TRBV5-1,CASSLVRQGNTEAFF,TGCGCCAGCAGCTTGGTCCGACAGGGGAACACTGAAGCTTTCTTT
.,TRBJ2-4,.,TRBV28,CASSPRDLNNPLAKNIQYF,TGTGCCAGCAGTCCCAGGGATCTTAACAACCCATTAGCCAAAAACATTCAGTACTTC
.,TRBJ2-5,.,TRBV11-2,CASSSFQLAAETQYF,TGTGCCAGCAGCTCCTTTCAACTAGCTGCGGAGACCCAGTACTTC
.,TRBJ2-5,.,TRBV10-3,CAISVRQQETQYF,TGTGCCATCAGTGTTCGACAGCAAGAGACCCAGTACTTC
.,TRBJ1-5,few,TRBV4-3,CASSQDLSGQPQHF,TGCGCCAGCAGCCAAGATCTATCGGGACAGCCCCAGCATTTT
TRBD1,TRBJ1-1,.,TRBV29-1,CSVVERRTGGTEAFF,TGCAGCGTTGTGGAAAGGCGGACAGGGGGCACTGAAGCTTTCTTT
.,TRBJ2-1,.,TRBV5-1,CASSPGPHNEQFF,TGCGCCAGCAGCCCTGGGCCACACAATGAGCAGTTCTTC
TRBD1,TRBJ2-5,.,TRBV28,CASSGGGTAQETQYF,TGTGCCAGCAGTGGGGGTGGGACAGCACAAGAGACCCAGTACTTC
.,TRBJ2-4,.,TRBV27,CASLMGALAKNIQYF,TGTGCCAGCCTGATGGGGGCACTAGCCAAAAACATTCAGTACTTC
.,TRBJ1-5,.,TRBV6-6,CASQLSGGQSNQPQHF,TGTGCCAGCCAACTCTCGGGGGGCCAGAGCAATCAGCCCCAGCATTTT
TRBD2,TRBJ2-1,.,TRBV18,CASSPGRGAYNEQFF,TGTGCCAGCTCACCAGGACGGGGGGCCTACAATGAGCAGTTCTTC
.,TRBJ1-2,.,TRBV28,CASSFYNYGYTF,TGTGCCAGCAGTTTTTATAACTATGGCTACACCTTC
.,TRBJ2-5,once,TRBV5-6,CASSSGARETQYF,TGTGCCAGCAGCTCAGGGGCGCGGGAGACCCAGTACTTC
TRBD2,TRBJ2-7,.,TRBV19,CASSMISSGVNREQYF,TGTGCCAGTAGTATGATATCTAGCGGGGTAAATCGCGAGCAGTACTTC
.,TRBJ2-3,.,TRBV2,CAAVGGGASTDTQYF,TGTGCCGCGGTGGGAGGGGGGGCCTCCACAGATACGCAGTATTTT
.,TRBJ2-7,.,TRBV4-1,CASSQGLGELYEQYF,TGCGCCAGCAGCCAAGGGTTAGGGGAACTCTACGAGCAGTACTTC
.,TRBJ2-1,once,TRBV30,CAWRITSNEQFF,TGTGCCTGGAGGATTACGAGCAATGAGCAGTTCTTC
.,TRBJ2-2,once,TRBV14,CASSQGLGELFF,TGTGCCAGCAGCCAAGGTCTCGGGGAGCTGTTTTTT
.,TRBJ2-4,.,TRBV7-6,CASSVSAKNIQYF,TGTGCCAGCAGCGTCTCAGCCAAAAACATTCAGTACTTC